Below are 20 T cell receptor beta chains sequenced from a single sample in a study of blood T cell repertoires in COVID-19. Using immunoSEQ multiplex PCR, the repertoire was profiled, and TCRdb retains in-frame clones only, with some absent. This table holds about 76,000 clones, over 75% found once. What was sequenced was peripheral blood. These TCRs come from a man aged 50 to 60 with active COVID-19.

This clone has only one observation. For the CDR3, the DNA is TGTGCCAGTCGTGAGGGGGCGAACACTGAAGCTTTCTTT. Amino acids: CASREGANTEAFF. The chain employs TRBV19 and TRBJ1-1, with 7 bases that match TRBD1. There are 13 residues in the CDR3. V shed 8 bases and J 1 base; nucleotides not matched to a gene: 4. Germline CDR1 LNHDA, CDR2 SQIVND (reference sequence). Filled out from reference TRBV19 and TRBJ1-1, the complete variable domain reads DGGITQSPKYLFRKEGQNVTLSCEQNLNHDAMYWYRQDPGQGLRLIYYSQIVNDFQKGDIAEGYSVSREKKESFPLTVTSAQKNPTAFYLCASREGANTEAFFGQGTRLTVV.

The rearrangement uses TRBV9 and TRBJ1-2; 7 bases are shared with TRBD1. Germline V gives CDR1 SGDLS, CDR2 YYNGEE. V dropped 4 bases and J dropped 6; count of bases not matched to a gene: 15. The CDR3 extends over 16 amino acids. The CDR3 here is CASSPRPSQGKDGYTF. Written as DNA, the CDR3 is TGTGCCAGCAGCCCTCGACCCTCACAGGGGAAGGATGGCTACACCTTC.

This chain connects TRBV7-2 to TRBJ2-3; 9 nucleotides match TRBD1. V shed 6 bases, J shed 4 bases, and the junction held 5 bases outside the gene matches. Germline values: CDR1 SGHTA, CDR2 FQGNSA. The CDR3 is 14 residues long. CDR3 amino acids: CASRLTGGPDTQYF. CDR3 nucleotides: TGTGCCAGCAGACTCACAGGGGGCCCAGATACGCAGTATTTT.

The chain carries TRBV6-6 and TRBJ1-1; 8 bases agree with TRBD1. Germline V gives CDR1 MNHNY, CDR2 SVGAGI (reference sequence). Trimming cost V 4 bases and J 4 bases; bases outside gene matches: 5. The CDR3 loop spans 14 amino acids. The DNA of the CDR3 is TGTGCCAGCAGTTCTCGTACAGGGGGCACTGAAGCTTTCTTT. Amino acid sequence: CASSSRTGGTEAFF.

The chain combines TRBV19 with TRBJ1-1, with TRBD1 matching over 8 bases. The CDR3 is made up of 13 amino acids. The ends lost 8 bases at V and 0 bases at J; junction bases unmatched: 2. In germline, CDR1 is LNHDA, CDR2 SQIVND (reference sequence). The CDR3, as DNA: TGTGCCAGTGGGGACAGGTTGAACACTGAAGCTTTCTTT. Translating it yields CASGDRLNTEAFF.

V usage is TRBV7-9 and J usage is TRBJ2-5; D might be TRBD2 (6 bases). From germline, CDR1 is SEHNR and CDR2 FQNEAQ (reference sequence). This CDR3 spans 16 amino acids. V was shortened by 5 bases and J by 0 bases, with 16 bases between the two germline ends. For the CDR3, the DNA is TGTGCCAGCAGCCCGCGGGGCCAAGCCTACCAAGAGACCCAGTACTTC. The encoded protein is CASSPRGQAYQETQYF.

This clone has a single count. The chain uses TRBV30 and TRBJ2-5; 8 positions match TRBD1. V shed 4 bases and J 5 bases; nucleotides not matched to a gene: 0. Germline V lookup: CDR1 GTSNPN, CDR2 SVGIG (reference sequence). The CDR3 runs 11 residues. CDR3 in amino acids: CAWTGGETQYF. For the CDR3, the DNA is TGTGCCTGGACAGGGGGCGAGACCCAGTACTTC.

The genes are TRBV28 and TRBJ2-7; no reliable D call. CDR3 size: 11 residues. The germline V gene has CDR1 MDHEN and CDR2 SYDVKM. Trimming removed 4 bases from V and 7 bases from J, with 8 bases in between. The CDR3 spells CASSSDREQYF. The CDR3, as DNA: TGTGCCAGCAGTTCCGATCGGGAGCAGTACTTC.

The CDR3 DNA reads as TGTGCCAGCAGTGGAGGACAGGGCTCTGGAAACACCATATATTTT. Translation gives CASSGGQGSGNTIYF. This chain connects TRBV25-1 to TRBJ1-3; 8 nucleotides match TRBD1. This CDR3 is 15 amino acids long. Unmatched junction bases numbered 2, after V lost 4 bases and J lost 0 bases. The V gene's germline CDR1 is MGHDK and CDR2 SYGVNS.

Written as DNA, the CDR3 is TGTGCCAGCAGTTCCTCCGGGGAGCTGTTTTTT. This encodes CASSSSGELFF. V gene TRBV28 combines with J gene TRBJ2-2; D ambiguous. There are 11 residues in the CDR3. The germline V and J ends were trimmed by 4 bases and 6 bases, with 3 bases remaining between them. Germline CDR1 MDHEN, CDR2 SYDVKM. Supplemented by reference TRBV28 and TRBJ2-2, the full variable domain reads DVKVTQSSRYLVKRTGEKVFLECVQDMDHENMFWYRQDPGLGLRLIYFSYDVKMKEKGDIPEGYSVSREKKERFSLILESASTNQTSMYLCASSSSGELFFGEGSRLTVL.

The J gene is TRBJ1-5, the V gene TRBV6-5, with 10 bases matching TRBD1. This CDR3 region has 15 residues. Germline CDR1 and CDR2: MNHEY and SVGAGI. V lost 6 bases, J lost 11 bases, and 13 bases stayed unmatched. The CDR3 loop reads CASSPGTGARVAQHF. As DNA, the CDR3 is TGTGCCAGCAGCCCCGGGACAGGGGCCCGAGTAGCCCAGCATTTT.

The V and J genes are TRBV6-2 or TRBV6-3 and TRBJ1-5; D is ambiguous. Germline CDR1 MNHEY, CDR2 SVGEGT. This CDR3 has 17 amino acids. Trimming shortened V by 6 bases and J by 1 base, and 19 bases separated the two germline ends. CDR3 region: CASSPAPLGVSNQPQHF. The CDR3 DNA is TGTGCCAGCAGCCCAGCCCCTTTAGGAGTGAGCAATCAGCCCCAGCATTTT.

The V gene is TRBV27, the J gene TRBJ2-2, with a weak D call TRBD2 (7 bases). The CDR3 length is 14 residues. CDR1 is MNHEY, CDR2 SMNVEV, per germline (reference sequence). Trimming pared 4 bases from V and 4 bases from J, leaving 10 bases between. For the CDR3, the DNA is TGTGCCAGCAGTTCTAGGGGGGGCACCGGGGAGCTGTTTTTT. It yields the protein CASSSRGGTGELFF.

This clone appeared a few times. This chain joins TRBV6-5 and TRBJ1-5, with TRBD1 matching over 7 bases. Germline V gives CDR1 MNHEY, CDR2 SVGAGI. V trimming: 6 bases; J trimming: 5 bases; junction bases outside the gene matches: 4. This CDR3 region has 13 residues. The CDR3 loop reads CASSPTGHQPQHF. CDR3 in DNA: TGTGCCAGCAGCCCGACAGGGCATCAGCCCCAGCATTTT.

The chain recombines TRBV7-8 with TRBJ1-3; the D gene is possibly TRBD1 (6 bases). The CDR3 contains 14 residues. Germline V gene lookup returns CDR1 SGHVS and CDR2 FQNEAQ. With 5 bases removed from V and 1 base from J, the gap between germline ends came to 9 bases. CDR3 coding DNA: TGTGCCAGCAGCGAGAGGGGGTCTGGAAACACCATATATTTT. This codes for CASSERGSGNTIYF.

The chain's CDR3 is CASSRGQGDRYEQYF. CDR3 nucleotides: TGTGCCAGCAGTCGCGGACAGGGTGACCGCTACGAGCAGTACTTC. The chain joins TRBV5-4 to TRBJ2-7, with 8 bases identical to TRBD1. Trimming took 5 bases from V and 3 from J; bases not matched to a gene: 10. The CDR3 totals 15 residues. In germline, CDR1 is SGHNT, CDR2 YYREEE (reference sequence).

The chain is built from TRBV5-1 and TRBJ2-5; 12 bases match TRBD2. The CDR3 contains 15 residues. CDR1 SGHRS and CDR2 YFSETQ come from the germline V gene. V dropped 7 bases and J dropped 5; count of bases not matched to a gene: 9. Here the CDR3 reads CASAFLLAGGETQYF. As DNA, the CDR3 is TGCGCCAGCGCCTTCTTACTAGCGGGAGGCGAGACCCAGTACTTC.

This chain links TRBV6-4 with TRBJ1-3; maybe TRBD1 (6 bases). The germline CDR1 and CDR2 sequences are MRHNA and SNTAGT. The CDR3 has 15 amino acids. The ends were cut back, 6 bases at V and 3 bases at J, with 15 bases in the middle. In nucleotides, the CDR3 is TGTGCCAGCAGACATATTCAGGGGTTTGGAAACACCATATATTTT. It yields the protein CASRHIQGFGNTIYF.

The chain is built from TRBV5-4 and TRBJ2-7; TRBD2 matches 16 bases. With V trimmed by 4 bases and J by 6 bases, 7 bases remained unmatched. This CDR3 has 16 amino acids. Germline V gene data show CDR1 as SGHNT and CDR2 as YYREEE (reference sequence). In DNA, the CDR3 is TGTGCCAGCAGCGCGGGACTAGCGGGAGGGCCTAGCGAGCAGTACTTC. Amino acid sequence: CASSAGLAGGPSEQYF.

The V and J genes are TRBV19 and TRBJ2-6; D may be TRBD2 (5 bases). The CDR3 runs 16 residues. Trimming pared 1 base from V and 1 base from J, leaving 8 bases between. Germline lookup yields CDR1 LNHDA and CDR2 SQIVND (reference sequence). Here the CDR3 reads CASSIVTGSGANVLTF. In nucleotides, the CDR3 is TGTGCCAGTAGTATAGTAACGGGGTCTGGGGCCAACGTCCTGACTTTC.